This TCR beta chain was sequenced during a study of blood T cell repertoires in COVID-19. Original methodology: Nucleated cell number was recorded as an estimate derived from reference gene primer amplification. Only in-frame clones appear in the TCRdb table, and some are missing; sequencing was by immunoSEQ multiplex PCR. V and J calls and clone size are given by that table; D and trimming were obtained from the DNA. The sample holds over 200,000 clones; about 87% are singletons and the top ten take roughly 6.4%. This clone was seen a few times. Trimming pared 0 bases from V and 0 bases from J, leaving 8 bases between. This CDR3 contains 15 residues. CDR1 SGHRS and CDR2 YFSETQ come from the germline V gene.

Sequencing was done on a sample of peripheral blood. This TCR came from a man aged 55 to 70 who had recovered from COVID-19. V and J are TRBV5-1 and TRBJ2-3; D uncertain. This CDR3 is CASSLDTTSTDTQYF. In DNA form, the CDR3 reads TGCGCCAGCAGCTTGGATACTACAAGCACAGATACGCAGTATTTT.